The text below deals with one T cell receptor (beta chain). What it binds is not known. The entry originates in a study of T cell responses to AZD1222 COVID-19 vaccine. Study-wide results and limits: Donors were mostly white British, more females; clonal diversity possibly underestimated.

Clones were read by immunoSEQ multiplex PCR, and TCRdb kept only the in-frame ones, dropping some. The sample has fewer than 120,000 clones, roughly 93% seen once. Between the trimmed V and J ends, which lost 3 bases and 8 bases, there was a span of 19 bases. Germline V CDR1 and CDR2: SNHLY, FYNNEI. This CDR3 contains 16 residues. Source: peripheral blood, taken 28 days after the second AZD1222 dose. This clonotype was sampled from an adult who received the AZD1222 COVID-19 vaccine. This chain connects TRBV2 to TRBJ1-4; possible D gene TRBD1, 5 bases. The CDR3 region has the DNA TGTGCCAGCAGTGATCAGGATGGCGGGGGGGGAGAAAAACTGTTTTTT. Protein sequence: CASSDQDGGGGEKLFF.